This T cell receptor beta chain came from a study of cytomegalovirus exposure and HLA in healthy donors. Study observations and caveats: An ancestry cluster, one associated with Asian ancestry, reportedly showed fewer N-insertions than the approximately 700-donor mean in a later analysis.

Primers included in the PCR were 60 Vbeta and 13 Jbeta primers. Libraries were prepared by immunoSEQ multiplex PCR; TCRdb keeps only in-frame clonotypes and omits some of them. The data hold 170,000 or so clones, with 75% to 85% observed a single time. A word on this clone: Its antigen is not identified.

The CDR3 is made up of 17 amino acids. Per germline, CDR1 MGHRA and CDR2 YSYEKL. The trim removed 2 bases at V and 0 bases at J, leaving 8 bases unmatched. The chain recombines TRBV4-1 with TRBJ1-2; 8 nucleotides line up with TRBD1. This TCR was recovered from a boy between 10 and 17 years old in good health and CMV-seronegative. Material for sequencing was PBMCs. The CDR3 loop is CASSQPGQALPNYGYTF. CDR3 DNA sequence: TGCGCCAGCAGCCAACCGGGACAGGCGCTTCCTAACTATGGCTACACCTTC.